This record looks at one T cell receptor beta chain sequence and its context. Some 38,000 genome equivalents of blood DNA were amplified for TRB. The CDR3 consists of 14 residues. In germline, CDR1 is SGHTA, CDR2 FQGNSA. TRB was amplified by touch-down multiplex PCR, primer pools A and B combined. With the multiplex PCR reads reprocessed, TCRdb shows one record per CDR3 protein and no DNA. Found here are 6,000 to 9,000 distinct CDR3 sequences; the top ten clones hold 4% to 5%. This sample was taken from a study of T cell clusters in autoimmune cytopenias. These records were also assigned to another study, of T cell repertoires in aging, cancer and after chemotherapy. From that paper: About 9.1 million TCR reads were in the whole dataset. Across the chemotherapy interval, each cancer cohort showed higher median generation probability, suggesting thymic rebound.

The sequenced sample consisted of peripheral blood. The receptor's source is a human donor in good health. The J gene is TRBJ2-2, the V gene TRBV7-2. CDR3 loop: CASSSLINTGELFF.